This T cell receptor beta chain was identified in a study of OX40 agonist ivuxolimab in advanced cancers. The wider study: The patients' treatment was ivuxolimab, an agonistic anti-OX40 (CD134) antibody. Patients enrolled in dose escalation were diagnosed with hepatocellular carcinoma, melanoma, renal cell or head and neck cancer. At 75% to 90% male, the cohort had a mean age of 60 years, ranging from about 20 to 79. At doses from 0.01 to 10 mg/kg, patients were given intravenous ivuxolimab every 2 weeks.

From germline, CDR1 is MNHEY and CDR2 SMNVEV (reference sequence). V was trimmed by 4 bases and J by 5 bases, leaving 14 bases between them. This CDR3 has 14 amino acids. This clone was observed once. TCRdb's copy holds only in-frame clones and misses some; the assay was immunoSEQ multiplex PCR. Of some 48,000 clones in the sample, around four fifths were seen once. The chain combines TRBV27 with TRBJ1-2; D gene ambiguous. The sequence was collected from an adult with an advanced solid tumor such as melanoma, head and neck, liver or kidney cancer. Sequenced here: CD4+ or CD8+ T cells sorted from blood, sampled in a trial of the OX40 agonist ivuxolimab. In DNA form, the CDR3 reads TGTGCCAGCAGTTATAGTGGGCAGGTTTATGGCTACACCTTC. Its translation: CASSYSGQVYGYTF.